This record concerns one T cell receptor beta chain sequence. Which antigen it targets is not known. Per-base quality was not reported, and no clone a single base away is much larger than it. The sample originates from a study of blood T cell repertoires in COVID-19 (dated by TCRdb to about 2020). In terms of the full investigation: The collaborator samples originated in the United States, Italy and Spain and spanned the acute and convalescent phases of COVID-19. The sample metadata nearly always contained a de-identified subject ID, COVID-19 status, age in years and sex. HLA class I and class II types, where available, came from metadata supplied by the sample provider rather than from assay-based typing. The material from the prospective study consisted of cDNA or gDNA derived from T cells, B-cell-depleted T cells, or PBMCs. The samples were drawn from two sources: the first 160 participants of the ongoing ImmuneRACE study, and some 1,300 subjects contributed by 6 global collaborators. The dataset comprised deeply sampled blood TCRbeta repertoires from subjects exposed to, actively infected with, or recovered from COVID-19. The repertoires were made available in a free public database intended to serve as a resource for research on the immune response to SARS-CoV-2.

Whole blood was collected in K2EDTA tubes by collaborating institutions according to the institutions' own protocols. Collaborator samples were shipped for TCRbeta analysis as frozen whole blood, isolated PBMCs, or DNA extracted from either sample type. TCRbeta CDR3 regions were amplified from genomic DNA using the immunoSEQ Assay, a bias-controlled multiplex PCR. The study's own analysis went as follows. Within the assay, amplification of reference gene primers was used to estimate how many nucleated cells each sample contained. Sequence reads were collapsed and filtered to measure the absolute abundance of every unique TCRbeta CDR3 rearrangement. For each sample, productive Simpson clonality was calculated as the square root of Simpson's diversity index over productive rearrangements. Here the immuneACCESS table is served through TCRdb, limited to in-frame sequences with V and J called. Missing clones are a known gap in these copies; in checked studies unresolved V genes cover under half, and the rest lacks a known reason. V, J and clone size reflect that table, while D and trimming were determined from the DNA. Present in this sample are about 50,000 clones, over 75% of which were seen just once. About 10% of the sample rests with the top ten.

The paper as a whole reports these results and caveats: The quantity of clinical and demographic metadata differed by source and by participant and was supplied without curation.

V is pared back by 7 bases and J by 1 base, with 22 bases lying between the germline termini. The germline V gene (reference sequence) supplies CDR1 LNHDA and CDR2 SQIVND. The CDR3 runs 17 residues from the cysteine to the phenylalanine. The retained sequence is limited to the CDR3, 51 bases, with the frame set at the first base. This sequence was found in a human donor in a cohort sampled during active COVID-19. The chain couples TRBV19 to TRBJ1-2; the best D guess is TRBD1, with 6 bases matching. The sample was peripheral blood. The CDR3 loop reads CASTLGANRYLNYGYTF. The DNA is as follows: TGTGCCAGTACCCTGGGGGCAAACAGGTACCTTAACTATGGCTACACCTTC.